Listed below are T cell receptor beta chains from one sample, sequenced in a study of blood T cell repertoires in COVID-19. The repertoire was sequenced with immunoSEQ multiplex PCR; TCRdb's copy has only in-frame clones and lacks some. The repertoire has 95,000 to 110,000 clones, roughly 88% of them found once; the top ten carry 6.5% to 7%. What was sequenced was peripheral blood. Receptors were obtained from a man over 45 with active or convalescent COVID-19. Each CDR3 is given with its conserved first and last residue. The order of the fields is CDR3 protein, CDR3 DNA, J gene, clone size, V gene, D gene. D genes are given only for firm matches. Size values are once, few and many counts, or a class for expanded clones, and some rows have none.

CDR3: CASTPQGAGDTEAFF
DNA: TGTGCCAGCACCCCCCAGGGGGCTGGGGACACTGAAGCTTTCTTT
J: TRBJ1-1
size: .
V: TRBV2
D: TRBD1

CDR3: CASSVGRDRGYGYTF
DNA: TGTGCCAGCAGCGTAGGCCGGGACAGGGGCTATGGCTACACCTTC
J: TRBJ1-2
size: .
V: TRBV9
D: TRBD1

CDR3: CASSLGGGQGVAFF
DNA: TGTGCCAGCAGCTTAGGTGGAGGACAGGGAGTTGCTTTCTTT
J: TRBJ1-1
size: .
V: TRBV5-4
D: TRBD1

CDR3: CASSLTGARLDSPLHF
DNA: TGTGCCAGCAGCCTGACAGGGGCTCGGTTGGATTCACCCCTCCACTTT
J: TRBJ1-6
size: .
V: TRBV3-1/TRBV3-2
D: TRBD1

CDR3: CASNKPYEYSGRWETQYF
DNA: TGTGCCAGCAACAAACCTTATGAATATAGCGGGAGATGGGAGACCCAGTACTTC
J: TRBJ2-5
size: .
V: TRBV21-1
D: .

CDR3: CASSLPGQGPEKLFF
DNA: TGTGCCAGCAGCTTGCCGGGACAGGGACCTGAAAAACTGTTTTTT
J: TRBJ1-4
size: .
V: TRBV7-9
D: TRBD1

CDR3: CASRPGTSGSYNTQYF
DNA: TGTGCCAGCAGACCCGGGACTAGCGGGAGCTATAATACGCAGTATTTT
J: TRBJ2-3
size: .
V: TRBV27
D: TRBD2

CDR3: CASSPVASGEPQTQYF
DNA: TGCGCCAGCAGCCCTGTAGCGTCAGGAGAACCCCAGACCCAGTACTTC
J: TRBJ2-5
size: .
V: TRBV4-3
D: .

CDR3: CASSKQGHEQYF
DNA: TGTGCCAGCAGTAAACAGGGCCACGAGCAGTACTTC
J: TRBJ2-7
size: .
V: TRBV27
D: .

CDR3: CASSQDLTGRLHF
DNA: TGTGCCAGCAGCCAAGACTTGACAGGCCGGCTCCACTTT
J: TRBJ1-6
size: .
V: TRBV3-1/TRBV3-2
D: .

CDR3: CASSLERKQGAHGYTF
DNA: TGTGCCAGCAGCTTGGAACGAAAGCAGGGGGCGCATGGCTACACCTTC
J: TRBJ1-2
size: .
V: TRBV5-4
D: TRBD1

CDR3: CAISDSKEVYEQFF
DNA: TGTGCCATCAGTGATTCGAAGGAGGTGTATGAGCAGTTCTTC
J: TRBJ2-1
size: .
V: TRBV10-3
D: .

CDR3: CASSLRNEQFF
DNA: TGTGCCAGCAGTTTACGCAATGAGCAGTTCTTC
J: TRBJ2-1
size: .
V: TRBV28
D: .

CDR3: CASSLGLGAVNEQFF
DNA: TGTGCCAGCAGCTTAGGGCTGGGGGCGGTCAATGAGCAGTTCTTC
J: TRBJ2-1
size: .
V: TRBV11-2
D: .

CDR3: CASSPSRGGNQPQHF
DNA: TGTGCCAGCAGCCCTTCCAGGGGAGGCAATCAGCCCCAGCATTTT
J: TRBJ1-5
size: .
V: TRBV4-2
D: .

CDR3: CAISGPRDRGSGETQYF
DNA: TGTGCCATCAGTGGACCACGGGACAGGGGATCGGGAGAGACCCAGTACTTC
J: TRBJ2-5
size: .
V: TRBV10-3
D: TRBD1

CDR3: CAISREFGNQPQHF
DNA: TGTGCCATCAGTCGGGAGTTCGGCAATCAGCCCCAGCATTTT
J: TRBJ1-5
size: .
V: TRBV10-3
D: .

CDR3: CASSPRRLSGNTIYF
DNA: TGTGCCAGCAGCCCCCGGAGGCTCTCTGGAAACACCATATATTTT
J: TRBJ1-3
size: .
V: TRBV7-8
D: .

CDR3: CASSGRGQYQETQYF
DNA: TGTGCCAGCAGCGGCAGGGGGCAGTACCAAGAGACCCAGTACTTC
J: TRBJ2-5
size: .
V: TRBV7-9
D: TRBD1

CDR3: CASSPLRTSGRTGEQFF
DNA: TGTGCCAGTAGTCCCCTTAGGACTAGCGGGAGGACGGGTGAGCAGTTCTTC
J: TRBJ2-1
size: .
V: TRBV19
D: TRBD2

CDR3: CASSPGLAGTDTQYF
DNA: TGTGCCAGCAGCCCTGGACTAGCGGGCACAGATACGCAGTATTTT
J: TRBJ2-3
size: .
V: TRBV14
D: TRBD2

CDR3: CASSLRLISTDTQYF
DNA: TGTGCCAGCAGCTTAAGACTAATTAGCACAGATACGCAGTATTTT
J: TRBJ2-3
size: .
V: TRBV7-2
D: .

CDR3: CASSLSSNNEQFF
DNA: TGTGCCAGCAGCTTAAGCTCGAACAATGAGCAGTTCTTC
J: TRBJ2-1
size: once
V: TRBV7-9
D: .

CDR3: CASSSAQGAKTEAFF
DNA: TGTGCCAGCAGCTCGGCACAGGGGGCGAAAACTGAAGCTTTCTTT
J: TRBJ1-1
size: .
V: TRBV11-2
D: TRBD1

CDR3: CASSQVRSYNEQFF
DNA: TGCGCCAGCAGCCAAGTACGCAGTTACAATGAGCAGTTCTTC
J: TRBJ2-1
size: .
V: TRBV4-1
D: .

CDR3: CASSLGVNYGYTF
DNA: TGTGCCAGTAGCCTCGGGGTTAACTATGGCTACACCTTC
J: TRBJ1-2
size: .
V: TRBV19
D: .

CDR3: CASSRLAGKYEQYF
DNA: TGTGCCAGCAGCCGACTAGCGGGGAAATACGAGCAGTACTTC
J: TRBJ2-7
size: .
V: TRBV11-2
D: TRBD2

CDR3: CASSGGQASSYEQYF
DNA: TGCGCCAGCAGCGGGGGACAGGCTAGCTCCTACGAGCAGTACTTC
J: TRBJ2-7
size: medium-sized
V: TRBV5-1
D: TRBD1

CDR3: CASSQPLGTGDEKLFF
DNA: TGTGCCAGCAGCCAACCCCTAGGGACAGGGGATGAAAAACTGTTTTTT
J: TRBJ1-4
size: .
V: TRBV3-1/TRBV3-2
D: TRBD1

CDR3: CASSREAAYNEQFF
DNA: TGTGCCAGCTCCCGGGAGGCTGCCTACAATGAGCAGTTCTTC
J: TRBJ2-1
size: .
V: TRBV18
D: TRBD2

CDR3: CASSEWSYEQYF
DNA: TGTGCCAGCAGTGAATGGAGCTACGAGCAGTACTTC
J: TRBJ2-7
size: .
V: TRBV25-1
D: .

CDR3: CSASRDFLQETQYF
DNA: TGCAGTGCCAGTAGGGACTTCCTACAAGAGACCCAGTACTTC
J: TRBJ2-5
size: .
V: TRBV20-1
D: .

CDR3: CATSRLSSGTSGGVSYNEQFF
DNA: TGTGCCACCAGCAGATTATCCTCCGGGACTAGCGGAGGGGTCTCCTACAATGAGCAGTTCTTC
J: TRBJ2-1
size: .
V: TRBV15
D: TRBD2

CDR3: CASSPMVSSTDTQYF
DNA: TGTGCCAGCTCACCAATGGTTAGCAGCACAGATACGCAGTATTTT
J: TRBJ2-3
size: .
V: TRBV18
D: .

CDR3: CATSSGAGTGGQPQHF
DNA: TGTGCCACCAGTTCGGGAGCCGGAACAGGAGGGCAGCCCCAGCATTTT
J: TRBJ1-5
size: .
V: TRBV24-1
D: .

CDR3: CASSIGQGGGYTF
DNA: TGTGCCAGCAGCATAGGACAGGGAGGAGGCTACACCTTC
J: TRBJ1-2
size: .
V: TRBV11-2
D: TRBD1

CDR3: CASSPDRVAGYTF
DNA: TGTGCCAGCAGCCCAGACAGGGTGGCTGGCTACACCTTC
J: TRBJ1-2
size: once
V: TRBV11-2
D: TRBD1

CDR3: CASSQGVAGGLSEQYF
DNA: TGTGCCAGCAGCCAAGGGGTAGCGGGAGGGCTATCGGAGCAGTACTTC
J: TRBJ2-7
size: .
V: TRBV3-1/TRBV3-2
D: TRBD2

CDR3: CASSPGPGNQPQHF
DNA: TGTGCCAGCAGTCCCGGACCGGGGAATCAGCCCCAGCATTTT
J: TRBJ1-5
size: .
V: TRBV28
D: .

CDR3: CASSSSGRQVQYF
DNA: TGTGCCAGTAGTTCCAGCGGGAGGCAGGTGCAGTACTTC
J: TRBJ2-7
size: .
V: TRBV19
D: TRBD2

CDR3: CASSTRGGRSEAFF
DNA: TGTGCCAGCAGCACCCGGGGAGGGCGGTCTGAAGCTTTCTTT
J: TRBJ1-1
size: .
V: TRBV28
D: .

CDR3: CASSPSNRVPAGGVNTEAFF
DNA: TGTGCCAGCAGCCCCTCAAATCGAGTCCCTGCGGGGGGGGTGAACACTGAAGCTTTCTTT
J: TRBJ1-1
size: .
V: TRBV3-1/TRBV3-2
D: .

CDR3: CASSIMADHQPQHF
DNA: TGTGCCAGTAGTATTATGGCAGATCATCAGCCCCAGCATTTT
J: TRBJ1-5
size: .
V: TRBV19
D: .

CDR3: CASSLAGTGGFGANVLTF
DNA: TGTGCCAGCAGCTTGGCCGGGACAGGGGGCTTTGGGGCCAACGTCCTGACTTTC
J: TRBJ2-6
size: .
V: TRBV5-4
D: TRBD1

CDR3: CASSLWREVAETQYF
DNA: TGTGCCAGCAGCTTATGGCGGGAGGTCGCCGAGACCCAGTACTTC
J: TRBJ2-5
size: once
V: TRBV7-9
D: TRBD2

CDR3: CASSQGRIGNQPQHF
DNA: TGCGCCAGCAGCCAGGGGAGGATAGGCAATCAGCCCCAGCATTTT
J: TRBJ1-5
size: .
V: TRBV4-1
D: .

CDR3: CASRTGTLGYGYTF
DNA: TGTGCCAGCAGGACAGGAACCCTAGGCTATGGCTACACCTTC
J: TRBJ1-2
size: once
V: TRBV28
D: .